This TCR beta chain comes out of a study of PD-1 blockade in classical Hodgkin lymphoma (TCRdb year 2020). With respect to the entire study: Nivolumab dosing was 3 mg/kg intravenously every 2 weeks, continuing until either disease progression or unacceptable toxicity. A peripheral blood immune signature of response to PD-1 blockade in classical Hodgkin lymphoma was defined using TCR beta sequencing and CyTOF.

In the paper's terms, the time point label means: cycle 2 day 1 (C2D1) of nivolumab. Every trial patient had relapsed after autologous stem cell transplantation, and cohorts A, B and C differed in prior brentuximab vedotin exposure. The trial cohort comprised more than 55 patients with relapsed/refractory classical Hodgkin lymphoma whose best overall responses were complete response, partial response or progressive disease. Single-agent nivolumab was administered to trial patients in the multi-cohort phase II CheckMate 205 trial. An independent review committee assessed best overall response by applying the 2007 International Working Group response criteria. Trial PBMCs were obtained immediately prior to nivolumab initiation (C1D1) and on therapy at cycle 2 day 1 and cycle 4 day 1. Peripheral blood was collected in 8 mL Vacutainer Cell Preparation Tubes, from which PBMCs were isolated by centrifugation and then cryopreserved.

Paper-wide results and their limitations: Baseline TCR diversity was reported to be lower in newly diagnosed patients than in healthy donors and to be lower still in relapsed/refractory patients. Among trial patients, those achieving complete response had baseline diversity similar to that of newly diagnosed patients, while diversity was significantly lower in partial responders and progressors. The study was limited to a single clinical trial cohort, and causes of repertoire differences, possibly disease activity or prior therapy, remained undefined. CD4+ but not CD8+ TCR diversity rose significantly by C4D1 (p=0.0027 vs p=0.16), most apparent in complete responders (p=0.02). Lower diversity was seen in patients whose nivolumab began less than 1 year after ASCT, and these patients were left out of later analyses so that immune reconstitution would not confound the results.

This clone was counted a single time. What antigen it recognizes has not been identified. No base qualities exist here, and no much larger clone lies one base off it. The CDR3 spans 13 residues, from the cysteine through the phenylalanine. Here the CDR3 DNA is all that survives: 39 bases in frame from base 1. Trimming costs V 7 bases and J 1 base, and their ends lie 12 bases apart. Via the germline V gene, CDR1 is SQVTM and CDR2 ANQGSEA. The Qiagen DNeasy kit was used to extract genomic DNA from unsorted PBMCs and from the negatively selected CD4+ and CD8+ fractions. TCR beta CDR3 regions were amplified by immunoSEQ multiplex PCR using primers annealing to V and J segments. A synthetic immune receptor repertoire was used to minimize amplification bias, and any residual bias was removed computationally once sequencing was done. As for the authors' bioinformatics: Custom Python scripts were used to quantify repertoire diversity as the Shannon entropy index. The unsorted, CD4+ and CD8+ repertoires were each analyzed separately, with the exception of combined analyses, where CD4+ and CD8+ sequences were merged in silico. Clonal expansion was defined as a frequency increase of at least 2-fold after treatment compared with C1D1, and clones undetected at baseline were assigned a pseudocount of 0.5. Singleton clones were defined as clones with 0 or 1 copy at C1D1, and non-singleton clones were defined as clones with 2 or more copies. By matching protein sequences in sorted samples from the same patient, clones expanded in unsorted samples were annotated as CD4+, CD8+ or unknown. Wilcoxon tests were applied to paired samples to test diversity changes from C1D1 to C4D1. TCRdb limited this immuneACCESS table to in-frame rearrangements with V and J called. A share of clones is missing; checked studies link under half to unresolved V genes, and the rest is unexplained. For V, J and clone size, that table is used; D and trimming come from the DNA. Counted in this sample were fewer than 8,000 clones; just over 85% of them appeared once. The ten largest clones take up approximately 50% of the sample.

The chain couples TRBV29-1 to TRBJ2-3, with no confidently assigned D gene. The material sequenced was peripheral blood mononuclear cells (PBMCs), taken before the second cycle of nivolumab. The receptor's source is a human donor with classical Hodgkin lymphoma. The bases are TGCAGCGCCGACGGCCGGGGCACAGATACGCAGTATTTT. This encodes CSADGRGTDTQYF.